This T cell receptor (beta chain) comes out of a study of post-analysis software for immune sequencing data. Broader study findings: Strong co-clustering by F measure was seen for same-batch samples. Significantly decreased normalized Chao1 diversity was recorded for multiple sclerosis patients relative to controls. Five TRBV segments, including TRBV5-6, TRBV5-1 and TRBV20-1, were more frequent in patients than controls.

Prepared libraries of TCR beta cDNA carried unique molecular identifiers. Yield was 450,000 to 650,000 cDNA molecules from approximately 0.91 to 9.4 million T cells. TCRdb reanalysed the PCR reads using MiXCR and keeps one entry per CDR3 protein. The sample gives about 770,000 distinct CDR3 sequences, 40% to 55% of which show up once; 4.9% is in the top ten. The CDR3 covers 13 residues. From germline, CDR1 is LGHDT and CDR2 YNNKEL (reference sequence). The germline V and J ends were trimmed by 3 bases and 5 bases, with 10 bases remaining between them. About this clonotype: Its antigen is currently unknown.

Sequenced sample: blood. This chain uses TRBV3-1 with TRBJ1-1; D not resolved. This receptor was obtained from a girl aged 5-17 years with multiple sclerosis. In DNA, the CDR3 is TGTGCCAGCAGCCAGGGCCGGTGGACTGAAGCTTTCTTT. This translates into CASSQGRWTEAFF.